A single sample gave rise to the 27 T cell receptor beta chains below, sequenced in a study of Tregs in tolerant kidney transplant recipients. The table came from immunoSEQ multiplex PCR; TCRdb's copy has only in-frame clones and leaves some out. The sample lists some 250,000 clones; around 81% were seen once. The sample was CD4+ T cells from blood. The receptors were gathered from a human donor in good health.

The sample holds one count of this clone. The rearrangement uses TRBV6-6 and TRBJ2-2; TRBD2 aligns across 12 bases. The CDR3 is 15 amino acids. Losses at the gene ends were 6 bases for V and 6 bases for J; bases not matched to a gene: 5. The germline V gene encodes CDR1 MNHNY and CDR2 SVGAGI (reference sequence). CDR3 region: CASRETSGSSGELFF. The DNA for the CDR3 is TGTGCCAGCAGGGAGACTAGCGGGAGTTCCGGGGAGCTGTTTTTT.

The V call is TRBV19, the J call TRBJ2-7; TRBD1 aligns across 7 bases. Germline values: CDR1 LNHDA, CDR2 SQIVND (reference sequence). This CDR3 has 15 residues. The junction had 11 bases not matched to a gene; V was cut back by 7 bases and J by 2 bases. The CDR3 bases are TGTGCCAGTACCATCAGACAGGGCCCTACCTACGAGCAGTACTTC. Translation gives CASTIRQGPTYEQYF.

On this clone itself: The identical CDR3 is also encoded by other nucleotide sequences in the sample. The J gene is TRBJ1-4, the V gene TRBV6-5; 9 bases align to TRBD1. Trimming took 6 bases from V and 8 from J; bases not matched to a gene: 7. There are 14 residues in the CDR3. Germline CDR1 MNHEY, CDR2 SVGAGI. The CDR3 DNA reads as TGTGCCAGCAGACAAACAGGGGGCGGAGAAAAACTGTTTTTT. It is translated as CASRQTGGGEKLFF.

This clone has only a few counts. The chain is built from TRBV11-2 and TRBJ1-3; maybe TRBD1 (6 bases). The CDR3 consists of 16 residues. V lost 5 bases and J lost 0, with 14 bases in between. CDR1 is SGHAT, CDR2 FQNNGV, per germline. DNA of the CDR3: TGTGCCAGCAGCACAGTACGGGGGGCCTCTGGAAACACCATATATTTT. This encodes CASSTVRGASGNTIYF. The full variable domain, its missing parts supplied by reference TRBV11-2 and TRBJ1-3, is EAGVAQSPRYKIIEKRQSVAFWCNPISGHATLYWYQQILGQGPKLLIQFQNNGVVDDSQLPKDRFSAERLKGVDSTLKIQPAKLEDSAVYLCASSTVRGASGNTIYFGEGSWLTVV.

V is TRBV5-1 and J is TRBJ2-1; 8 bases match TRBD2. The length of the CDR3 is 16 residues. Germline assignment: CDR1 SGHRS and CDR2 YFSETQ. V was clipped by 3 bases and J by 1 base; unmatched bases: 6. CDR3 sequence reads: CASSSEAGASYNEQFF. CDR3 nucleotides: TGCGCCAGCAGCTCGGAAGCGGGAGCATCCTACAATGAGCAGTTCTTC. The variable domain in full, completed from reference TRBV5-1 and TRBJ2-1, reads KAGVTQTPRYLIKTRGQQVTLSCSPISGHRSVSWYQQTPGQGLQFLFEYFSETQRNKGNFPGRFSGRQFSNSRSEMNVSTLELGDSALYLCASSSEAGASYNEQFFGPGTRLTVL.

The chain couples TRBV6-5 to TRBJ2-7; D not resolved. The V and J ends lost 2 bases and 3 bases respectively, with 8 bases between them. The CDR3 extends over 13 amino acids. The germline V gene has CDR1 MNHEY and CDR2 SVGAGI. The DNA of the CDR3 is TGTGCCAGCAGTTACGCACCAAACTACGAGCAGTACTTC. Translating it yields CASSYAPNYEQYF.

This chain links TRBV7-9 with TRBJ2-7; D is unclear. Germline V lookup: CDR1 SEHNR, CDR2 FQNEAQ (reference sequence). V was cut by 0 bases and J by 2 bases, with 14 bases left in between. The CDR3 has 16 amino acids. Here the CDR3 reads CASSLASGFGPYEQYF. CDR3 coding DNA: TGTGCCAGCAGCTTAGCGTCTGGTTTTGGACCCTACGAGCAGTACTTC.

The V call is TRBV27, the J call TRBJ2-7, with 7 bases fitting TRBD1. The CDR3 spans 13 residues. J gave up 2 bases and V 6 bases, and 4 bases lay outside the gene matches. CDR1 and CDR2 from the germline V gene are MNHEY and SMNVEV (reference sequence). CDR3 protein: CASSETGTYEQYF. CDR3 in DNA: TGTGCCAGCAGCGAGACAGGGACCTACGAGCAGTACTTC.

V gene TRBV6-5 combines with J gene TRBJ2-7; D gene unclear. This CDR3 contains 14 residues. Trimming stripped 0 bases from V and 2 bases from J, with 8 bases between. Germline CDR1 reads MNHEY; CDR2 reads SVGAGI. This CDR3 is CASSYSDTTYEQYF. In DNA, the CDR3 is TGTGCCAGCAGTTACTCAGACACCACCTACGAGCAGTACTTC.

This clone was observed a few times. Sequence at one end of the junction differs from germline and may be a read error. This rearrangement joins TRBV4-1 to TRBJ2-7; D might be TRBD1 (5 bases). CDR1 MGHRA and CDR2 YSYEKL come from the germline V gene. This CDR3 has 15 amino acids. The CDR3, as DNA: TGCGCCAGCAGGCAAGGGGTTGGCAGGGATAGGGAGCAGTACTTC. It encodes CASRQGVGRDREQYF.

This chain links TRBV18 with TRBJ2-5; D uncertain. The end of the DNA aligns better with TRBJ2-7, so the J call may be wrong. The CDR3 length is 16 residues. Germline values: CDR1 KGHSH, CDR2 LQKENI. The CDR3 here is CASSPPEKVASYEQYF. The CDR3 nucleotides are TGTGCCAGCTCACCACCGGAAAAGGTGGCCTCCTACGAGCAGTACTTC.

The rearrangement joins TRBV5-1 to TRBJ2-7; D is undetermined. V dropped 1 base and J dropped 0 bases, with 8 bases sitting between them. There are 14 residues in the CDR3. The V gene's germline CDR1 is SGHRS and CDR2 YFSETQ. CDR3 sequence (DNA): TGCGCCAGCAGCTTGCAGACGAGCTCCTACGAGCAGTACTTC. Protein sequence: CASSLQTSSYEQYF.

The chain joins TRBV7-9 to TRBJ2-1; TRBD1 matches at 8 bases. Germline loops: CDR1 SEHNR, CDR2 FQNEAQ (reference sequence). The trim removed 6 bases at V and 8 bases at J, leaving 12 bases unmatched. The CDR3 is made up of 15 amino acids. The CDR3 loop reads CASSPDRVSFHEQFF. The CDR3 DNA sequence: TGTGCCAGCAGTCCGGACAGGGTCTCTTTCCATGAGCAGTTCTTC. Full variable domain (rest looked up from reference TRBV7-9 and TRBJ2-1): DTGVSQNPRHKITKRGQNVTFRCDPISEHNRLYWYRQTLGQGPEFLTYFQNEAQLEKSRLLSDRFSAERPKGSFSTLEIQRTEQGDSAMYLCASSPDRVSFHEQFFGPGTRLTVL.

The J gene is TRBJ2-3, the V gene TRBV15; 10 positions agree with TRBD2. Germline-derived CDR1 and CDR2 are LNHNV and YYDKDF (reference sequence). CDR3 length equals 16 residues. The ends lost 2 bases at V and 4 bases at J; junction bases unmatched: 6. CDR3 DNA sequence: TGTGCCACCAGCAGATCCGCGGGACTAGCGTCAGATACGCAGTATTTT. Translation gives CATSRSAGLASDTQYF.

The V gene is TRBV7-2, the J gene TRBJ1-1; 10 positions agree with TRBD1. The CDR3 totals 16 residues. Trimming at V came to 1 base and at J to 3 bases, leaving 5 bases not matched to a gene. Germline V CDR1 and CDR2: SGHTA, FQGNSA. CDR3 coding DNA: TGTGCCAGCAGCTTAGGGGGACAGGGGACGTACACTGAAGCTTTCTTT. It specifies CASSLGGQGTYTEAFF.

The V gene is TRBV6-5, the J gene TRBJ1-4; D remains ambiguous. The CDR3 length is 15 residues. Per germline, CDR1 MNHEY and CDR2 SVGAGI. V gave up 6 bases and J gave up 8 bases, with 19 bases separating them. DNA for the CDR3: TGTGCCAGCAGGTCCCAGGTTTCCCTGGGGGAAAAACTGTTTTTT. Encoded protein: CASRSQVSLGEKLFF.

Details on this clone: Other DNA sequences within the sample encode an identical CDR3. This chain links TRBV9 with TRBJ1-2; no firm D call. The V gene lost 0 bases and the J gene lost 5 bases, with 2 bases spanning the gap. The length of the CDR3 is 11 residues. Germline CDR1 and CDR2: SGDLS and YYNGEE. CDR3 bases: TGTGCCAGCAGCGTAGGATATGGCTACACCTTC. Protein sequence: CASSVGYGYTF. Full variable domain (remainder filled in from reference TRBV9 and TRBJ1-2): DSGVTQTPKHLITATGQRVTLRCSPRSGDLSVYWYQQSLDQGLQFLIQYYNGEERAKGNILERFSAQQFPDLHSELNLSSLELGDSALYFCASSVGYGYTFGSGTRLTVV.

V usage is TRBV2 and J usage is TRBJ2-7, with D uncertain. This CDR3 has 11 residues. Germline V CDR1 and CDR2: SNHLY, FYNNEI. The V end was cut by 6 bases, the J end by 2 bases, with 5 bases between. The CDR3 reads CASRPAYEQYF. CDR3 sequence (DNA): TGTGCCAGCAGACCAGCCTACGAGCAGTACTTC. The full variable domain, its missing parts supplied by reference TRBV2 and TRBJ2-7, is EPEVTQTPSHQVTQMGQEVILRCVPISNHLYFYWYRQILGQKVEFLVSFYNNEISEKSEIFDDQFSVERPDGSNFTLKIRSTKLEDSAMYFCASRPAYEQYFGPGTRLTVT.

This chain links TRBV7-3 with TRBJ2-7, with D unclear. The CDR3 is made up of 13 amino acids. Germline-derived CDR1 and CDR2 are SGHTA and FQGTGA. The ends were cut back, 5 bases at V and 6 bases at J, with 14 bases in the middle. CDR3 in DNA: TGTGCCAGCAGCCCCCGGGCCCCGGCCGAGCAGTACTTC. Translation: CASSPRAPAEQYF.

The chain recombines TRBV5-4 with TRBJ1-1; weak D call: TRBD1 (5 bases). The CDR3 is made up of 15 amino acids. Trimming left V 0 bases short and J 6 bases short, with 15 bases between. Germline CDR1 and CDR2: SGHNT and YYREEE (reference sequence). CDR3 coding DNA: TGTGCCAGCAGCTTGGTTGGCAGGGCGGTTTCTGAAGCTTTCTTT. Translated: CASSLVGRAVSEAFF.

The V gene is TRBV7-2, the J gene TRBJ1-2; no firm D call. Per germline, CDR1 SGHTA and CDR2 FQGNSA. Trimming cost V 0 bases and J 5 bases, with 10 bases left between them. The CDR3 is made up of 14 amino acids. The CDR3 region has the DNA TGTGCCAGCAGCTTAGCATCCGTAGGGTATGGCTACACCTTC. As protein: CASSLASVGYGYTF.

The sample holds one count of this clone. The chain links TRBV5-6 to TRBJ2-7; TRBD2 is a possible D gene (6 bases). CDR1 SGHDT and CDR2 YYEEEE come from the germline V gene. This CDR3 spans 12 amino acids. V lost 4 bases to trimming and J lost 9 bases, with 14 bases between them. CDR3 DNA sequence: TGTGCCAGCAGCGCGGACTATGTAATGCAGTACTTC. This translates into CASSADYVMQYF.

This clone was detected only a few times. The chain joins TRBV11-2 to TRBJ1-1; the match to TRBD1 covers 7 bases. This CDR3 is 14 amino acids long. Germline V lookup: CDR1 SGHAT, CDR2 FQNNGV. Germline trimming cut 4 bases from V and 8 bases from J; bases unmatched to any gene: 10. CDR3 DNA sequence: TGTGCCAGCAGCTCCCCCCGGGACAGTCCCGAAGCTTTCTTT. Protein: CASSSPRDSPEAFF. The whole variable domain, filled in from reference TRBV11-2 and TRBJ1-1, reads EAGVAQSPRYKIIEKRQSVAFWCNPISGHATLYWYQQILGQGPKLLIQFQNNGVVDDSQLPKDRFSAERLKGVDSTLKIQPAKLEDSAVYLCASSSPRDSPEAFFGQGTRLTVV.

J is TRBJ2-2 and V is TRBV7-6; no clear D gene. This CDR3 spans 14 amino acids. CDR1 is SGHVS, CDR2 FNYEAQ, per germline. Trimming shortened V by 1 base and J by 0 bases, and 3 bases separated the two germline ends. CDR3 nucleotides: TGTGCCAGCAGCTTAGACTCGAACACCGGGGAGCTGTTTTTT. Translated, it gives CASSLDSNTGELFF.

The CDR3 nucleotides read TGTGCCAGCAGCCCCCCCCGGCACAGAGCCGGGAACACCATATATTTT. It yields the protein CASSPPRHRAGNTIYF. The rearrangement links TRBV13 to TRBJ1-3; no definite D call. Trimming pared 5 bases from V and 7 bases from J, leaving 21 bases between. This CDR3 comprises 16 residues. CDR1 is PRHDT and CDR2 is FYEKMQ in the germline V gene (reference sequence).

CDR3 region: CASSLLGPPGTGGLNGNQPQHF. The DNA of the CDR3 is TGTGCCAGCAGCTTGCTGGGCCCTCCCGGGACAGGGGGCCTCAATGGCAATCAGCCCCAGCATTTT. The gene calls are TRBV7-8 and TRBJ1-5; TRBD1 matches at 12 bases. The CDR3 extends over 22 amino acids. Germline CDR1 and CDR2: SGHVS and FQNEAQ. J lost 2 bases, V lost 3 bases, and 20 bases had no gene match.

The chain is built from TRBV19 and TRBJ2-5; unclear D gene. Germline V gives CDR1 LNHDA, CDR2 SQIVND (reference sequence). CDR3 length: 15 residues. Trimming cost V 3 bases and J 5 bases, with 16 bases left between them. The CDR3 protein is CASSIRSNRRETQYF. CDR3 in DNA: TGTGCCAGTAGTATTAGGTCGAACCGGCGGGAGACCCAGTACTTC.